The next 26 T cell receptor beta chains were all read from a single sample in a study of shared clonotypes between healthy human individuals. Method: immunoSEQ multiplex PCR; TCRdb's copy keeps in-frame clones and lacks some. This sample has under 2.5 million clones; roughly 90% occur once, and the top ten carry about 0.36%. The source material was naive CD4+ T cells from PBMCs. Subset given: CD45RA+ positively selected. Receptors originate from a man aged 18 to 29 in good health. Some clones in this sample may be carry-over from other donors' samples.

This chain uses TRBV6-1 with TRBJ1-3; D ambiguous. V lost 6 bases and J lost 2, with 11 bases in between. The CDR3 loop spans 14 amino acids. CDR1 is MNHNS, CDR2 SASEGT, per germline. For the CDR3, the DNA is TGTGCCAGCAGGTACACGGGCGCTGGAAACACCATATATTTT. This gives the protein CASRYTGAGNTIYF.

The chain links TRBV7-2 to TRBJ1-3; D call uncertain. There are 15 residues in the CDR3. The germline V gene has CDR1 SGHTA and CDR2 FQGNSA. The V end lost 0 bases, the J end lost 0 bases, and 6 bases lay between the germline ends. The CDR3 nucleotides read TGTGCCAGCAGCTTAGCGCCCCGCTCTGGAAACACCATATATTTT. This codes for CASSLAPRSGNTIYF.

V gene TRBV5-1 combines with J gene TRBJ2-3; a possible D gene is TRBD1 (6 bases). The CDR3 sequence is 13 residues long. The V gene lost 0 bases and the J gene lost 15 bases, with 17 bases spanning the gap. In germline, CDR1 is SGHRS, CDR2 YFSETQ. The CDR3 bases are TGCGCCAGCAGCTTGGCAGAGGGGGTCGGCGTTTATTTT. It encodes CASSLAEGVGVYF.

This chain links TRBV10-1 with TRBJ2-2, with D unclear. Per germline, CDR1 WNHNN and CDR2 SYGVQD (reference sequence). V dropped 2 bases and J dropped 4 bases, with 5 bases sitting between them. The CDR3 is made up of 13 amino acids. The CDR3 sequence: CASSEQITGELFF. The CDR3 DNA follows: TGCGCCAGCAGTGAGCAAATCACCGGGGAGCTGTTTTTT.

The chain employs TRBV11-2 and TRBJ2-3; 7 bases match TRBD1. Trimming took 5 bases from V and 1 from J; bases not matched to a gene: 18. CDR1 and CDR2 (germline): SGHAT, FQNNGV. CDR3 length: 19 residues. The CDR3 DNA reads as TGTGCCAGCAGCCCGCAGCCCGGGACAGCTAACGCCCGCACAGATACGCAGTATTTT. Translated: CASSPQPGTANARTDTQYF.

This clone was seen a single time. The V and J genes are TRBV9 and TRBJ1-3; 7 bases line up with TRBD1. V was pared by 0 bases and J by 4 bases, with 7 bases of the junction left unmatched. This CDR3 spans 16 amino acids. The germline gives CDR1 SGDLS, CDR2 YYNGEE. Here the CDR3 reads CASSVETGSSGNTIYF. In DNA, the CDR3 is TGTGCCAGCAGCGTAGAGACAGGGTCTTCAGGAAACACCATATATTTT.

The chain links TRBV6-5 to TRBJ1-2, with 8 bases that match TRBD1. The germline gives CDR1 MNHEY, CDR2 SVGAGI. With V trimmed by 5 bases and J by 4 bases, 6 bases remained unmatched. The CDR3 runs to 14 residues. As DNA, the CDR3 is TGTGCCAGCAGTACCGGACAGGGAAGCTATGGCTACACCTTC. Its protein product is CASSTGQGSYGYTF.

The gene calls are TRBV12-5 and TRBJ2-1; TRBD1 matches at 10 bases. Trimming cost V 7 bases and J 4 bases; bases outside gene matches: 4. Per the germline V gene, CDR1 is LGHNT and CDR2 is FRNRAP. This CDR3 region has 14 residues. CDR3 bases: TGTGCTAGTGCTACGGGACAGGGGTACAATGAGCAGTTCTTC. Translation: CASATGQGYNEQFF.

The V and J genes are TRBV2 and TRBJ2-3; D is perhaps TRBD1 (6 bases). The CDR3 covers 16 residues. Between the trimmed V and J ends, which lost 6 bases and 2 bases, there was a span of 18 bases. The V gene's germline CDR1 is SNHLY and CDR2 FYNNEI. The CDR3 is CASSNMGAGITDTQYF. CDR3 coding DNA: TGTGCCAGCAGCAATATGGGGGCGGGTATCACAGATACGCAGTATTTT.

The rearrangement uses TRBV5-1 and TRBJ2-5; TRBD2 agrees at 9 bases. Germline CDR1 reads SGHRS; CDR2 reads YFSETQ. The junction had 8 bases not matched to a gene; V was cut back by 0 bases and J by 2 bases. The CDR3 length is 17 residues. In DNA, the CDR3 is TGCGCCAGCAGCTTGGGGCGGGCTAGCGGGATACAAGAGACCCAGTACTTC. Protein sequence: CASSLGRASGIQETQYF.

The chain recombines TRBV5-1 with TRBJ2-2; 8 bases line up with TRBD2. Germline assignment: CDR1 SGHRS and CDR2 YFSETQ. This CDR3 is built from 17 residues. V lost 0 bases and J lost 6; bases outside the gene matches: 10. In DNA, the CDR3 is TGCGCCAGCAGCTTGGCCTCGGGAGGGCCTGACGCCGGGGAGCTGTTTTTT. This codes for CASSLASGGPDAGELFF.

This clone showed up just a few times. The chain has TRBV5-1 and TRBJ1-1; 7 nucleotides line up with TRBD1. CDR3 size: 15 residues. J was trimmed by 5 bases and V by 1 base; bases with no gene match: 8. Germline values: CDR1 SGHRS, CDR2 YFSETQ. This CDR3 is CASSLTGTEGTEAFF. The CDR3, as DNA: TGCGCCAGCAGCTTGACCGGGACAGAGGGGACTGAAGCTTTCTTT. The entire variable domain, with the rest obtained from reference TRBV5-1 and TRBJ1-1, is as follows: KAGVTQTPRYLIKTRGQQVTLSCSPISGHRSVSWYQQTPGQGLQFLFEYFSETQRNKGNFPGRFSGRQFSNSRSEMNVSTLELGDSALYLCASSLTGTEGTEAFFGQGTRLTVV.

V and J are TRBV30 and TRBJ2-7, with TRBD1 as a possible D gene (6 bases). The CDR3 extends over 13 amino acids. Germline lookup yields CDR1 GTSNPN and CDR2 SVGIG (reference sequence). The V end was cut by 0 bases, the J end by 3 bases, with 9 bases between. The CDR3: CAWSVIGGYEQYF. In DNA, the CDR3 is TGTGCCTGGAGTGTAATAGGGGGCTACGAGCAGTACTTC. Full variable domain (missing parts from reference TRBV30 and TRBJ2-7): SQTIHQWPATLVQPVGSPLSLECTVEGTSNPNLYWYRQAAGRGLQLLFYSVGIGQISSEVPQNLSASRPQDRQFILSSKKLLLSDSGFYLCAWSVIGGYEQYFGPGTRLTVT.

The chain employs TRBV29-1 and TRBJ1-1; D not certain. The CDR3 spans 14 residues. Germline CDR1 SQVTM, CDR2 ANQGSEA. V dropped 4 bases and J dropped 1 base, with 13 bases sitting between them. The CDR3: CSVARRSANTEAFF. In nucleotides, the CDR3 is TGCAGCGTTGCTCGACGAAGCGCGAACACTGAAGCTTTCTTT.

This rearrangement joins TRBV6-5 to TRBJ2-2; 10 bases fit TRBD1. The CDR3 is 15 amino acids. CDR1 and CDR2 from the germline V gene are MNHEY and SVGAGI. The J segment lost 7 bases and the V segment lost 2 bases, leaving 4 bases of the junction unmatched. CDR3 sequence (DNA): TGTGCCAGCAGTTACGACAGGGGGCTGGGCGGGGAGCTGTTTTTT. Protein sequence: CASSYDRGLGGELFF.

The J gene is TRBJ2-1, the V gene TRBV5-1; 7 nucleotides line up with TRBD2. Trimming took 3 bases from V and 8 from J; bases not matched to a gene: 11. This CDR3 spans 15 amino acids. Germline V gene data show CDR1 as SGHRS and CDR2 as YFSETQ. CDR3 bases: TGCGCCAGCAGCTCTACTGGCGGGAGTTGGGATGAGCAGTTCTTC. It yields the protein CASSSTGGSWDEQFF.

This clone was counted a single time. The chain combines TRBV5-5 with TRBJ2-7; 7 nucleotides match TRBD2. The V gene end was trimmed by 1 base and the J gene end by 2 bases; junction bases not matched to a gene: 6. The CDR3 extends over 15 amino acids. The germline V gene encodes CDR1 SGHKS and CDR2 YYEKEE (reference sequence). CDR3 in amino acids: CASSLNPGRTYEQYF. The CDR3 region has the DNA TGTGCCAGCAGCTTGAATCCCGGGAGGACCTACGAGCAGTACTTC.

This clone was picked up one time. CDR3 in amino acids: CSLAGATDTQYF. The CDR3 bases are TGCAGCCTAGCGGGAGCCACAGATACGCAGTATTTT. The J gene is TRBJ2-3, the V gene TRBV29-1, with 10 bases fitting TRBD2. V trimming: 8 bases; J trimming: 2 bases; junction bases outside the gene matches: 1. The CDR3 consists of 12 residues. Germline V gene sequence: CDR1 SQVTM, CDR2 ANQGSEA.

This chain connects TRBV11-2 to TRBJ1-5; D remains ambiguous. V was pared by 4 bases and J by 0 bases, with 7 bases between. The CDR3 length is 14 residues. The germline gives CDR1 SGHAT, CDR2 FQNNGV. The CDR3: CASSSKNSNQPQHF. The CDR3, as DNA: TGTGCCAGCAGCTCGAAGAATAGCAATCAGCCCCAGCATTTT.

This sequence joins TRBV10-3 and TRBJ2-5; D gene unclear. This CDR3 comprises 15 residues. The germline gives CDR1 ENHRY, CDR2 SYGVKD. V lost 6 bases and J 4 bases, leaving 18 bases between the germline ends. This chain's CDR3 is CAISASETGPETQYF. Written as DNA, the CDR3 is TGTGCCATCAGCGCTTCCGAGACGGGTCCAGAGACCCAGTACTTC.

CDR3 in amino acids: CASTTQGQGNTGELFF. In DNA, the CDR3 is TGCGCCAGCACCACGCAGGGACAGGGGAACACCGGGGAGCTGTTTTTT. The chain recombines TRBV5-1 with TRBJ2-2; 9 bases are a match to TRBD1. Trimming cost V 6 bases and J 1 base; bases outside gene matches: 7. The CDR3 sequence is 16 residues long. Germline V gives CDR1 SGHRS, CDR2 YFSETQ.

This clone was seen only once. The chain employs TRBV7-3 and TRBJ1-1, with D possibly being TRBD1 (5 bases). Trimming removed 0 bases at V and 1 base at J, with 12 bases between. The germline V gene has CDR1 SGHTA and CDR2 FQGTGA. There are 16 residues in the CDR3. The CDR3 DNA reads TGTGCCAGCAGCTTAACCGGAGGGGCGGAGAACACTGAAGCTTTCTTT. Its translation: CASSLTGGAENTEAFF.

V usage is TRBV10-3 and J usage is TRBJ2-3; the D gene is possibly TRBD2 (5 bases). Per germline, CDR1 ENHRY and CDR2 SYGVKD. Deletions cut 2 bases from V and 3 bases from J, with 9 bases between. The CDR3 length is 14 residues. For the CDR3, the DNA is TGTGCCATCAGTGAGAGACCGGGGACAGATACGCAGTATTTT. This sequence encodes CAISERPGTDTQYF.

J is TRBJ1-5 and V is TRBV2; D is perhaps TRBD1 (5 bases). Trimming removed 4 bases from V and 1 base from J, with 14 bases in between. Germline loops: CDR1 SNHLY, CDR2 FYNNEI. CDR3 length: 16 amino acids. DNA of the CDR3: TGTGCCAGCAGTGCCCAACAGGAAAGGAGCAATCAGCCCCAGCATTTT. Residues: CASSAQQERSNQPQHF.

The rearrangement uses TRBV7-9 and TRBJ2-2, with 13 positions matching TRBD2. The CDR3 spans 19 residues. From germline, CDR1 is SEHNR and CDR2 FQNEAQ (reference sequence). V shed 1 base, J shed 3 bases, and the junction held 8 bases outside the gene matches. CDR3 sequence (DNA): TGTGCCAGCAGCTTAGTGCGACTAGCGGGAGGAGGTGACACCGGGGAGCTGTTTTTT. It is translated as CASSLVRLAGGGDTGELFF.

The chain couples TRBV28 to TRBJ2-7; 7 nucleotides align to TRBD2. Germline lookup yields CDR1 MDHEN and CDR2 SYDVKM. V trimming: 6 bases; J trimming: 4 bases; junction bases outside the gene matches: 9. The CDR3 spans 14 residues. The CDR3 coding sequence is TGTGCCAGCAGCTGGCAGGGAGGGAGTTACGAGCAGTACTTC. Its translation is CASSWQGGSYEQYF.